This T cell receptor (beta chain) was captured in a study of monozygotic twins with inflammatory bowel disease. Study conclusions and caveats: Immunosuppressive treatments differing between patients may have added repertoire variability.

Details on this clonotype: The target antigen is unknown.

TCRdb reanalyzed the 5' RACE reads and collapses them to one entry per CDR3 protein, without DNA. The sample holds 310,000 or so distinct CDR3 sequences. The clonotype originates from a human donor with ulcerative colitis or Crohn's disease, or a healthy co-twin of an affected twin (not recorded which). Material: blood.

This CDR3 is CATSRDASYEQYF. The chain has TRBV15 and TRBJ2-7. The CDR3 covers 13 residues. The V gene's germline CDR1 is LNHNV and CDR2 YYDKDF (reference sequence).